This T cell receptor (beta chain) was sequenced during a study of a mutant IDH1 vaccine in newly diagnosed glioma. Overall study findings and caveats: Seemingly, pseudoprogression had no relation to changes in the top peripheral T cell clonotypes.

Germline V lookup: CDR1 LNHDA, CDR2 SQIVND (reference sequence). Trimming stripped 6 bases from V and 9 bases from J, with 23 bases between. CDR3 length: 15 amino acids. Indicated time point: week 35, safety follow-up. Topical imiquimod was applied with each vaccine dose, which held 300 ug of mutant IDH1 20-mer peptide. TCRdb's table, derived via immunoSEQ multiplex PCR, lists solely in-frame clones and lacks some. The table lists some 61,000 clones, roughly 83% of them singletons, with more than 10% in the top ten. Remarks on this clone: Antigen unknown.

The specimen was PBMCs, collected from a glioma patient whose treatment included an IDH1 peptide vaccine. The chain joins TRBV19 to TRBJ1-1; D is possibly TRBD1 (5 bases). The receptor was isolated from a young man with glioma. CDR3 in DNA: TGTGCCAGTAGATTGGCAAATAGGGGCCTCTCACAAGCTTTCTTT. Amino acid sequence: CASRLANRGLSQAFF.